What follows are 3 T cell receptor beta chains derived from one specimen sequenced in a study of blood T cell repertoires in COVID-19. Using immunoSEQ multiplex PCR, the repertoire was profiled, and TCRdb retains in-frame clones only, with some absent. The sample has 300,000 to 350,000 clones; approximately 86% are singletons. The sample comprised peripheral blood. The receptors shown here come from a man between 18 and 29 years old with active or convalescent COVID-19.

The gene calls are TRBV2 and TRBJ2-7; weak D call: TRBD2 (5 bases). The CDR3 has 15 amino acids. Per the germline V gene, CDR1 is SNHLY and CDR2 is FYNNEI. Trimming took 4 bases from V and 0 from J, leaving 13 bases between them. The CDR3 coding sequence is TGTGCCAGCAGTGGCAGAGCGGTGAGCTCCTACGAGCAGTACTTC. Translation gives CASSGRAVSSYEQYF.

This chain joins TRBV19 and TRBJ1-1; 9 bases are a match to TRBD1. The CDR3 is 13 residues long. Trimming cost V 5 bases and J 11 bases; bases outside gene matches: 9. Germline CDR1 reads LNHDA; CDR2 reads SQIVND (reference sequence). CDR3 nucleotide sequence: TGTGCCAGTAGTCGGGGGACAGGGTATTCGGCTTTCTTT. This codes for CASSRGTGYSAFF.

V and J are TRBV25-1 and TRBJ2-1, with 14 bases aligning to TRBD2. Germline assignment: CDR1 MGHDK and CDR2 SYGVNS. The CDR3 runs 15 residues. J was trimmed by 6 bases and V by 6 bases; bases with no gene match: 4. The CDR3 spells CASRGTSGSFNEQFF. CDR3 DNA sequence: TGTGCCAGCAGAGGGACTAGCGGGAGTTTCAATGAGCAGTTCTTC.